The sequence of this TCR beta chain was determined in a study of blood T cell repertoires in COVID-19 (dated by TCRdb to about 2020). For the study in its entirety: Collaborator samples came from the United States, Italy and Spain and covered acute and convalescent phases of COVID-19. The repertoires were released in a freely available public database meant as a resource for research on the immune response to SARS-CoV-2. HLA class I and class II types, where available, came from metadata supplied by the sample provider rather than from assay-based typing. Samples were obtained from the ongoing ImmuneRACE study (first 160 participants) and from approximately 1,200 subjects provided by 6 global collaborators. Nearly every sample came with metadata listing a de-identified subject ID, COVID-19 status, age in years and sex. The material from the prospective study consisted of cDNA or gDNA derived from T cells, B-cell-depleted T cells, or PBMCs. Subjects who had been exposed to COVID-19, were actively infected with it, or had recovered from it provided the deeply sampled blood TCRbeta repertoires that made up the dataset.

Participants in the prospective study were aged about 18 to 95 years, lived in 24 United States geographic areas, and enrolled through a virtual design. In the prospective study, cohorts were assigned on the basis of participant-reported clinical history obtained from a screening survey and a study questionnaire. In the prospective study, whole blood, serum and a nasopharyngeal or oropharyngeal swab were collected from each participant by mobile phlebotomists. Prospective study participants could optionally give additional blood draws and questionnaires over an approximately 2-month period. Prospective study blood samples were shipped either frozen or at room temperature before DNA extraction. V ends up 3 bases short and J 0 bases short, with an unmatched junction base count of 4. CDR1 and CDR2 are read off the germline V gene (reference sequence) as SEHNR and FQNEAQ. The CDR3 has 15 amino acids, counting the end cysteine and phenylalanine. Kept here is only the CDR3 DNA, which spans 45 bases and is read in frame from base 1.

In regard to this clone: The clone's antigen remains unknown. No qualities accompany the bases; no much larger clone lies one base away.

Summary of the overall study and its limitations: Clinical and demographic metadata were provided uncurated, with the amount varying by source and participant.

TCRbeta CDR3 regions were amplified from genomic DNA by means of the immunoSEQ Assay, a bias-controlled multiplex PCR. Regarding the original processing steps: The number of nucleated cells in each sample was estimated by amplification of reference gene primers within the assay. To quantify the absolute abundance of each unique TCRbeta CDR3 rearrangement, sequence reads were collapsed and filtered. Productive Simpson clonality was computed per sample as the square root of Simpson's diversity index over productive rearrangements. As stored in TCRdb, this immuneACCESS dataset retains in-frame rearrangements with V and J assigned. A fraction of the clones does not appear; measured against another copy, unresolved V genes explain less than half of the discrepancy, and the remainder lacks a known reason. That table furnishes V, J and clone size, whereas the DNA furnished D and trimming. This sample gives over 200,000 clones in total; about 90% of them show up just once. The ten most abundant clones make up less than 4% of the sample.

Sequences were obtained from PBMCs or T cells enriched from blood (not recorded which). Recombination connected TRBV7-9 to TRBJ2-7; 8 bases in the middle match TRBD2. The source of this sequence is a woman younger than 45 with acute COVID-19. The CDR3 here reads CASSFAGGSSYEQYF. The nucleotide sequence is given as TGTGCCAGCAGCTTTGCGGGAGGCAGCTCCTACGAGCAGTACTTC.